This is a list of T cell receptor beta chains from one sample in a study of shared clonotypes between healthy human individuals. The protocol was immunoSEQ multiplex PCR, while the TCRdb copy is restricted to in-frame clones and leaves out a portion. The profile shows about half a million clones, around 73% of them singletons. The sequenced material came from PBMCs. These receptors were obtained from a woman aged 35 to 49 in good health. Some clones in this sample may be carry-over from other donors' samples. The CDR3 runs from the conserved cysteine through the conserved F or W. D genes are given only for firm matches. Size values are once, few and many counts, or a class for expanded clones, and some rows have none.

D gene	J gene	clone size	V gene	CDR3 protein	CDR3 DNA
NA	TRBJ2-5	NA	TRBV7-6	CASSLAVETQYF	TGTGCCAGCAGCTTAGCGGTTGAGACCCAGTACTTC
TRBD1	TRBJ2-5	NA	TRBV10-3	CAISDDRVKETQYF	TGTGCCATCAGTGACGACAGGGTCAAAGAGACCCAGTACTTC
NA	TRBJ2-7	NA	TRBV27	CASSSGIHEQYF	TGTGCCAGCAGTTCAGGTATCCACGAGCAGTACTTC
NA	TRBJ2-1	NA	TRBV29-1	CSVSRDTTVDEQFF	TGCAGCGTTTCCCGGGACACTACCGTCGATGAGCAGTTCTTC
NA	TRBJ2-5	few	TRBV5-5	CARAPGPRHETQYF	TGTGCCAGAGCGCCGGGACCCCGGCACGAGACCCAGTACTTC
NA	TRBJ2-7	NA	TRBV15	CATSSSGREQYF	TGTGCCACCAGCAGCTCTGGGAGGGAGCAGTACTTC
NA	TRBJ2-7	NA	TRBV7-3	CASSLNGRGEQYF	TGTGCCAGCAGCTTAAATGGAAGGGGCGAGCAGTACTTC
NA	TRBJ1-2	NA	TRBV5-1	CASSVGLSYGYTF	TGCGCCAGCAGCGTGGGACTGAGCTATGGCTACACCTTC
TRBD1	TRBJ2-5	NA	TRBV7-9	CASSNSRGETQYF	TGTGCCAGCAGCAACAGCAGGGGGGAGACCCAGTACTTC
NA	TRBJ2-3	NA	TRBV1	CTSTRASGSTDTQYF	TGCACCAGCACCCGGGCTAGCGGGAGCACAGATACGCAGTATTTT
TRBD1	TRBJ1-1	NA	TRBV7-9	CASSKPGQRNTEAFF	TGTGCCAGCAGCAAACCGGGACAGCGAAACACTGAAGCTTTCTTT
NA	TRBJ2-3	once	TRBV19	CASSMGDTQYF	TGTGCCAGTAGTATGGGGGATACGCAGTATTTT
NA	TRBJ2-5	NA	TRBV29-1	CSASGDIEETQYF	TGCAGCGCCTCCGGGGACATCGAAGAGACCCAGTACTTC
TRBD2	TRBJ2-5	NA	TRBV5-4	CASRFSGTSGRGGQETQYF	TGTGCCAGCAGATTCTCCGGGACTAGCGGGAGGGGGGGGCAAGAGACCCAGTACTTC
NA	TRBJ2-7	once	TRBV7-9	CASSPVPSYEQYF	TGTGCCAGCAGCCCGGTCCCGTCCTACGAGCAGTACTTC
NA	TRBJ1-1	few	TRBV6-9	CASSIKGTEAFF	TGTGCCAGCAGTATAAAAGGCACTGAAGCTTTCTTT
TRBD2	TRBJ2-1	NA	TRBV5-6	CASSPVGAGGHNEQFF	TGTGCCAGCAGTCCCGTCGGAGCGGGAGGGCACAATGAGCAGTTCTTC
TRBD2	TRBJ2-1	NA	TRBV7-8	CASSTRVAGGQAKFF	TGTGCCAGCAGCACAAGGGTAGCGGGAGGTCAGGCGAAGTTCTTC
NA	TRBJ2-2	NA	TRBV13	CASSLGGANGELFF	TGTGCCAGCAGCTTAGGCGGAGCAAACGGGGAGCTGTTTTTT
NA	TRBJ2-5	NA	TRBV7-8	CASSLVGRQETQYF	TGTGCCAGCAGCTTAGTAGGCCGCCAAGAGACCCAGTACTTC
NA	TRBJ1-4	NA	TRBV5-3	CARSLRSGGEGEKLFF	TGTGCCAGAAGCTTGCGGTCGGGGGGCGAGGGTGAAAAACTGTTTTTT
NA	TRBJ1-1	NA	TRBV29-1	CSVNRDSGTEAFF	TGCAGCGTCAACCGGGACTCAGGGACTGAAGCTTTCTTT
TRBD1	TRBJ2-7	NA	TRBV28	CASSSSGGQGFYEQYF	TGTGCCAGCAGCTCTTCCGGGGGACAGGGCTTCTACGAGCAGTACTTC
NA	TRBJ1-1	NA	TRBV5-1	CASSLDGDTEAFF	TGCGCCAGCAGCTTGGATGGGGACACTGAAGCTTTCTTT